This TCR beta chain was identified during a study of OX40 agonist ivuxolimab in advanced cancers. Study-wide context: The costimulatory receptor OX40 (CD134) was targeted by ivuxolimab, a fully human IgG2 agonistic monoclonal antibody. In the dose-escalation cohort, 82.7% of patients were male, and the mean age was approximately 60 years, with a range of roughly 20 to 79. Peripheral TCRbeta sequencing was intended to test whether TCR sequence diversity was altered and clonal T-cell expansion was caused by ivuxolimab. The monotherapy dose-escalation portion (N ≈ 50 patients) of the phase I ivuxolimab trial is reported in the paper. Intravenous ivuxolimab was administered to patients every 2 weeks at six dose levels: 0.01, 0.1, 0.3, 1.5, 3 and 10 mg/kg. Three dose-escalation patients achieved partial responses, one with hepatocellular carcinoma and two with cutaneous melanoma. Among the 52 dose-escalation patients, about 19 had hepatocellular carcinoma, around 15 melanoma, 9 renal cell carcinoma and 9 head and neck cancer. Prior anti-PD-1, anti-PD-L1 or anti-CTLA-4 therapy was permitted, and checkpoint inhibitors had been received by roughly 42% of dose-escalation patients.

This clone is a singleton in its sample. This clone's antigen is unknown. The sample holds no much larger clone one base away, and base qualities are not on file. The trial excluded patients who had a history of autoimmune disease or were on systemic immunosuppression. Peripheral blood for TCR sequencing was drawn from every dose cohort at baseline, at cycle 4 day 1 and at cycle 7 day 1. Samples were obtained from an open-label, multicenter, first-in-human phase I dose-escalation trial of ivuxolimab. Adults with locally advanced or metastatic melanoma, renal cell, hepatocellular, or head and neck squamous cell carcinoma were enrolled in the trial. Before TCR sequencing, CD4+ and CD8+ T cells were separately sorted from peripheral blood. The full study reports these points: The antigen specificity of the clonally expanded peripheral T cells was not determined. At doses of 0.1 to 3.0 mg/kg, clonal expansion of both CD4+ and CD8+ T cells in blood was seen between baseline and week 6. On average, CD8+ T cells showed more expanded clones than CD4+ T cells after ivuxolimab. Low levels of normalized T-cell clonal expansion were also seen in some nonresponding patients. In the 0.1-3.0 mg/kg groups, partial responders were among the patients with the lowest normalized peripheral clonal expansion, particularly in CD8+ T cells.

From the germline V gene, CDR1 is SGDLS and CDR2 is YYNGEE. The cysteine opens and the phenylalanine closes a CDR3 of 15 amino acids. Of the read, only the CDR3 DNA is kept; its 45 bases are in frame from base 1. From V the trimming removes 3 bases and from J it removes 5 bases, while the gene matches leave 4 bases of the junction unaccounted for. Genomic DNA was isolated from the sorted cells so that the TCRbeta CDR3 region could be sequenced. TCRbeta CDR3 regions were sequenced using the immunoSEQ Assay. Not all clones reach the TCRdb copy of this immuneACCESS table, which keeps in-frame sequences only. Checked studies attribute under half of the gap to unresolved V genes and leave the rest unexplained. The sample yields some 65,000 clones; roughly nine tenths were counted once. The ten biggest clones cover approximately 12% of the sample.

This TCR came from an adult with an advanced solid tumor such as melanoma, head and neck, liver or kidney cancer. The starting material was CD4+ or CD8+ T cells sorted from blood, obtained in a trial of the OX40 agonist ivuxolimab. The chain joins TRBV9 to TRBJ2-1; TRBD2 lines up with 11 middle nucleotides. The DNA reads TGTGCCAGCAGCGCACTAGCGGGGGCCAACAATGAGCAGTTCTTC. Its translation is CASSALAGANNEQFF.